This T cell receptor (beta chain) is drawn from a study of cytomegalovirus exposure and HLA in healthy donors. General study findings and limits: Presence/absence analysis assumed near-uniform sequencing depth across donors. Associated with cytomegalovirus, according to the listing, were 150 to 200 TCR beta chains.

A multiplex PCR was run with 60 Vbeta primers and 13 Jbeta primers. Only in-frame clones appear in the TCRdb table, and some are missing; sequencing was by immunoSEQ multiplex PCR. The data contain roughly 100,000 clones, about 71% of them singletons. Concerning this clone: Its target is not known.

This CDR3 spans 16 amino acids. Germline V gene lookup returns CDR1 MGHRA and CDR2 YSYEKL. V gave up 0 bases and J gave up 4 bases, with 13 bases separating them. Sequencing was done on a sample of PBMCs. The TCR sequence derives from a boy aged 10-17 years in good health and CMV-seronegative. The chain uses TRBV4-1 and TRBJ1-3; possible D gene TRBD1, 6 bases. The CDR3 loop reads CASSQEVAGAGNTIYF. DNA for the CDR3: TGCGCCAGCAGCCAAGAAGTAGCAGGGGCCGGAAACACCATATATTTT.